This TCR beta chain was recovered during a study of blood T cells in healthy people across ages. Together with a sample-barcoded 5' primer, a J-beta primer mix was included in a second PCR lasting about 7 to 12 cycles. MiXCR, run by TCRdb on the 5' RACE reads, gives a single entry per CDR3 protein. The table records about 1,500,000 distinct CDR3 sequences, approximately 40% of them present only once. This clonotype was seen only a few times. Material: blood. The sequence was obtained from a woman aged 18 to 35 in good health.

The CDR3 spells CASGFGYEQYF. Here the CDR3 DNA reads TGCGCCAGCGGATTTGGTTACGAGCAGTACTTC. This rearrangement joins TRBV10-1 to TRBJ2-5; no clear D. The DNA end is a closer match to TRBJ2-7, so the J assignment may be wrong. This CDR3 has 11 amino acids. CDR1 is WNHNN, CDR2 SYGVQD, per germline (reference sequence).